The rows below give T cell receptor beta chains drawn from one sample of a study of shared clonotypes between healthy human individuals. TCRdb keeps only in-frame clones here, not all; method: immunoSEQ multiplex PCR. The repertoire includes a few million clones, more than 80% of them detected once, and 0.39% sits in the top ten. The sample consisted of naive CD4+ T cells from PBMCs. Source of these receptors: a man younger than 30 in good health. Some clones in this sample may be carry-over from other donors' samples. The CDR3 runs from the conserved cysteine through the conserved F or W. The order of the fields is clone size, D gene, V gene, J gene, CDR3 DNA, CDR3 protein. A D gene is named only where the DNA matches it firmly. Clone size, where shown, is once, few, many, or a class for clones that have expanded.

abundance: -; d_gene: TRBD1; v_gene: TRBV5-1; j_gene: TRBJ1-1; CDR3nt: TGCGCCAGCAGCGGGGACAGGGGATACACTGAAGCTTTCTTT; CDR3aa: CASSGDRGYTEAFF
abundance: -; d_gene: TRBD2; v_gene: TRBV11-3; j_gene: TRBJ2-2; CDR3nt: TGTGCCAGCAGCTCAGGACTAGCGGGAGCCGGGGAGCTGTTTTTT; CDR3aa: CASSSGLAGAGELFF
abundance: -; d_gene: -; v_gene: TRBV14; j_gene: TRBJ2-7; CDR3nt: TGTGCCAGCAGCCTACGATTCGAAGGTGGCGGGACAGACTTTTACGAGCAGTACTTC; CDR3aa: CASSLRFEGGGTDFYEQYF
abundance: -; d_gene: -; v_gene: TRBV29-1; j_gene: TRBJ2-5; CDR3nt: TGCAGCGTCCAAGGGGGGGGAAGAGAGACCCAGTACTTC; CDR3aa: CSVQGGGRETQYF
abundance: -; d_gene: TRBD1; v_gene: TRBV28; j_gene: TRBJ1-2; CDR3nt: TGTGCCAGCAGTCCACCGGGACAGGGGGTATCCGGTTATGGCTACACCTTC; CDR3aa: CASSPPGQGVSGYGYTF
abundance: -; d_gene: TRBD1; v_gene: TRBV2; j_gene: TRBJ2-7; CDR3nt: TGTGCCAGCAGTGATCAGGGGGTAACCTACGAGCAGTACTTC; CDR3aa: CASSDQGVTYEQYF
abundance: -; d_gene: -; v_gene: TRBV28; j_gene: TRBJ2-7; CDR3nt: TGTGCCAGCAGTTCTCGGGGGTACGAGCAGTACTTC; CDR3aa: CASSSRGYEQYF
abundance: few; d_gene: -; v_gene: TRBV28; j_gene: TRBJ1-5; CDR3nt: TGTGCCAGCAGTTCCGGCAATCAGCCCCAGCATTTT; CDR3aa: CASSSGNQPQHF
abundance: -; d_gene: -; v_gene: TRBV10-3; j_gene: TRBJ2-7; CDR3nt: TGTGCCATCAGTGAGTCTAGGGACCAGCAGTACTTC; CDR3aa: CAISESRDQQYF
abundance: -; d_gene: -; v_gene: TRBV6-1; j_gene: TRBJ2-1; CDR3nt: TGTGCCAGCGGGGGATTTTACAATGAGCAGTTCTTC; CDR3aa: CASGGFYNEQFF
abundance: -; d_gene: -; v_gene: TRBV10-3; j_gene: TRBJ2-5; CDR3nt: TGTGCCATCAGTGCGGAGGTACTCATAGAACAAGAGACCCAGTACTTC; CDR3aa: CAISAEVLIEQETQYF
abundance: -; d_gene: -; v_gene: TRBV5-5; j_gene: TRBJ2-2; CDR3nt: TGTGCCAGCAGCTTGAGTCTAACAGGGACCGGGGAGCTGTTTTTT; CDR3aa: CASSLSLTGTGELFF
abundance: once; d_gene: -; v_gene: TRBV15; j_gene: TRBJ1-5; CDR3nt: TGTGCCACCAGCAGGGTCAGAAATCAGCCCCAGCATTTT; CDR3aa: CATSRVRNQPQHF
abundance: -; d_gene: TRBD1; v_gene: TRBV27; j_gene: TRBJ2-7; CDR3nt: TGTGCCAGCAGTTTACCCGGGACAGGGATCTACGAGCAGTACTTC; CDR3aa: CASSLPGTGIYEQYF
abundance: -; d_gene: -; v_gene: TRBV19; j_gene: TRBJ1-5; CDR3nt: TGTGCCAGTCGGGGTTATAGCAATCAGCCCCAGCATTTT; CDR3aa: CASRGYSNQPQHF
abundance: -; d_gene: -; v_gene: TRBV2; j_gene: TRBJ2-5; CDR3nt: TGTGCCAGCAGAGGAGCAGGGGTAGAAGAGACCCAGTACTTC; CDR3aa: CASRGAGVEETQYF
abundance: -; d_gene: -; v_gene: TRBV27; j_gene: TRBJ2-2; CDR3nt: TGTGCCAGCAGCCCCCGGATGTGGGGGAACACCGGGGAGCTGTTTTTT; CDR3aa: CASSPRMWGNTGELFF
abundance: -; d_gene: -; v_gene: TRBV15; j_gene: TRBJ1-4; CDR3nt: TGTGCCACCAGCAGAGAGGTGTGGGCAACTAATGAAAAACTGTTTTTT; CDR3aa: CATSREVWATNEKLFF
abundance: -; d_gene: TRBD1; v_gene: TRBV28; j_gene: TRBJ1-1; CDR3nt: TGTGCCAGCAGATCACAGGGGCCTTGGAACACTGAAGCTTTCTTT; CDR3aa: CASRSQGPWNTEAFF
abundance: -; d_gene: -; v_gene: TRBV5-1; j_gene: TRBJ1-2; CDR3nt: TGCGCCAGCAGCTATCCAGGAAAGGGTAATTTACGGGGCTACACCTTC; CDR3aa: CASSYPGKGNLRGYTF
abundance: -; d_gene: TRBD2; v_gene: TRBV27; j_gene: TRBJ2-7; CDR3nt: TGTGCCAGCAAGCGGGACGCCTCCTACGAGCAGTACTTC; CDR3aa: CASKRDASYEQYF